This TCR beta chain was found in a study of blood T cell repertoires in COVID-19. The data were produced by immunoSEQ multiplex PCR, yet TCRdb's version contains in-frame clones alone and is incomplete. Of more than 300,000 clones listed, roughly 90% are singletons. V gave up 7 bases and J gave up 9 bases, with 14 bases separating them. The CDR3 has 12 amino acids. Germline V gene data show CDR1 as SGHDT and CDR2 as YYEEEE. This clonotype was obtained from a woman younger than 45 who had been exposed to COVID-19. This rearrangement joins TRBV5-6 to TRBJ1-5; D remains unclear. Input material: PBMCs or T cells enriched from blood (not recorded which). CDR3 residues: CASGKGRGPQHF. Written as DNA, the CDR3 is TGTGCCAGCGGGAAAGGGCGGGGGCCCCAGCATTTT.